This note documents a single T cell receptor beta chain sequence. Antigen: not known. The source of the sample is a study of T cell responses to AZD1222 COVID-19 vaccine. V shed 2 bases, J shed 6 bases, and the junction held 8 bases outside the gene matches. The CDR3 is made up of 17 amino acids. CDR1 is MNHNS, CDR2 SASEGT, per germline. General study points: Only five or six AZD1222 recipients were seropositive at baseline.

Repertoires were generated with immunoSEQ multiplex PCR, while TCRdb's copy carries only in-frame clones and drops some. The sample consists of around 200,000 clones, around 88% of them appearing once. The sample consisted of peripheral blood, taken on day 0 of AZD1222 vaccination. The clonotype was recovered from an adult in good health. The rearrangement links TRBV6-1 to TRBJ1-5, with 12 bases identical to TRBD1. The CDR3 nucleotides are TGTGCCAGCAGTGAAACTAGGGGACAGGGGGCGGGTCAGCCCCAGCATTTT. Translated: CASSETRGQGAGQPQHF.